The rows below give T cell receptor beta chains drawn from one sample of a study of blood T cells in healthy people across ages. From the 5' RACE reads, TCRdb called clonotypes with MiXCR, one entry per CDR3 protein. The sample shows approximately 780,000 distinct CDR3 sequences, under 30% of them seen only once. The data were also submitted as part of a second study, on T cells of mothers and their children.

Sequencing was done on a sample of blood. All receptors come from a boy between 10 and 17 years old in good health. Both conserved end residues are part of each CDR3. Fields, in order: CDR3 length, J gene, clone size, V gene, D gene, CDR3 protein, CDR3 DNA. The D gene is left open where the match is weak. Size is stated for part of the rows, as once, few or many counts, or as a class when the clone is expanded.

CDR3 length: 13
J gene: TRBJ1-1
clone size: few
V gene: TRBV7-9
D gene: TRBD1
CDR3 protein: CAGSSQGVTEAFF
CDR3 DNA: TGTGCCGGCAGTAGTCAGGGGGTCACTGAAGCTTTCTTT

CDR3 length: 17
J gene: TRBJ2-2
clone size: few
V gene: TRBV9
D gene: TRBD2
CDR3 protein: CASSAPLAGGPSGELFF
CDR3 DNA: TGTGCCAGCAGCGCGCCACTAGCGGGGGGGCCCAGCGGGGAGCTGTTTTTT

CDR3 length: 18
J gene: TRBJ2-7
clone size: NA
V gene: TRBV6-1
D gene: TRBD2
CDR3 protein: CASRDGDYGQPKPYEQYF
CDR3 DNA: TGTGCCAGCAGGGATGGGGACTACGGGCAGCCAAAGCCCTACGAGCAGTACTTC

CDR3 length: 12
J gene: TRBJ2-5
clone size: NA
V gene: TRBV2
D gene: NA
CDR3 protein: CASRLDGYEQYF
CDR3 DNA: TGTGCCAGCAGATTGGACGGCTATGAGCAGTACTTC

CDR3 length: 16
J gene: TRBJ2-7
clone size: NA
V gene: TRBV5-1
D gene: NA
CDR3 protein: CASSLDGGRGDYEQYF
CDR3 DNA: TGCGCCAGCAGCTTGGATGGCGGCAGGGGCGACTACGAGCAGTACTTC

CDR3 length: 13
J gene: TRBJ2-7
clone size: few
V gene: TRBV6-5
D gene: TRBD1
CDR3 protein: CASSRSTGAEQYF
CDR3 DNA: TGTGCCAGCAGTCGGTCGACAGGGGCCGAGCAGTACTTC

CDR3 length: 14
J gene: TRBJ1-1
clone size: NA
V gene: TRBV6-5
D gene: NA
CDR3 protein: CASRANGGNTEAFF
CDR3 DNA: TGTGCCAGCAGAGCAAACGGGGGGAACACTGAAGCTTTCTTT

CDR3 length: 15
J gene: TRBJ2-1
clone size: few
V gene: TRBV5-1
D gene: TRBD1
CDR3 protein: CASSSGTGGLNEQFF
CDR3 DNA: TGCGCCAGCAGCTCCGGGACAGGGGGCCTTAATGAGCAGTTCTTC

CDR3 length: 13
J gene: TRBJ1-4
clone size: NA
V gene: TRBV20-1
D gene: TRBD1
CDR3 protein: CSAPGTGQEKLFF
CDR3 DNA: TGCAGTGCGCCCGGGACAGGGCAGGAAAAACTGTTTTTT

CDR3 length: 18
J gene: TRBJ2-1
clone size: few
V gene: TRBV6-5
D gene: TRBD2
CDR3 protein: CASSSHLGGLAAYNEQFF
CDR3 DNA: TGTGCCAGCAGTTCCCACCTTGGGGGACTAGCGGCGTACAATGAGCAGTTCTTC

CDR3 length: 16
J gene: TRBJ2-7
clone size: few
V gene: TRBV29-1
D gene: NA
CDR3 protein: CSVEGGPGRAAYEQYF
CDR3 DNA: TGCAGCGTTGAAGGGGGGCCGGGACGCGCCGCCTACGAGCAGTACTTC

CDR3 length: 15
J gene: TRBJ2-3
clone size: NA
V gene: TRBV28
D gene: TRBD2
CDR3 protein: CASRTGTSGTDTQYF
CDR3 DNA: TGTGCCAGCAGGACCGGGACTAGCGGCACAGATACGCAGTATTTT

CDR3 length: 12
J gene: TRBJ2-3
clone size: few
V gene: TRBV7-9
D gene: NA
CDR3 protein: CASSQDLDTQYF
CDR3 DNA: TGTGCCAGCAGCCAGGACTTAGATACGCAGTATTTT

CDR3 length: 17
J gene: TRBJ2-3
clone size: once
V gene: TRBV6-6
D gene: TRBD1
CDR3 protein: CASSYSELDRAGDTQYF
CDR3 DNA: TGTGCCAGCAGTTACTCGGAACTAGACAGGGCAGGGGATACGCAGTATTTT

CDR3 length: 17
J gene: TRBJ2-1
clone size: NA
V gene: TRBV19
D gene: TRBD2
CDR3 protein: CASRDTSGRARGSEQFF
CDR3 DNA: TGTGCCAGTAGGGACACTAGCGGGAGGGCGCGGGGCAGTGAGCAGTTCTTC

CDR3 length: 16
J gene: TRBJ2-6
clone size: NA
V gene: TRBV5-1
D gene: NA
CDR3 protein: CASSLEGPSGANVLTF
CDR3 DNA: TGCGCCAGCAGCTTGGAGGGGCCCTCTGGGGCCAACGTCCTGACTTTC

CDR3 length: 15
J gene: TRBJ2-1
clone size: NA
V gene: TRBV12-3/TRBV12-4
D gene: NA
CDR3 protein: CASSHPSASYNEQFF
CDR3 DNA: TGTGCCAGCAGTCACCCCTCTGCCTCCTACAATGAGCAGTTCTTC

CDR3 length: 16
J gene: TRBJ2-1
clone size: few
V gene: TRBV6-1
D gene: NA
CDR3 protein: CATSRSGRSSYNEQFF
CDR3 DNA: TGTGCCACAAGCAGGTCGGGCCGAAGCTCCTACAATGAGCAGTTCTTC

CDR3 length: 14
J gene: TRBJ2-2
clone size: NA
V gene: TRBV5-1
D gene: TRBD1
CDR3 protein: CASSRDSGTGELFF
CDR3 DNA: TGCGCCAGCAGCCGGGACAGCGGCACCGGGGAGCTGTTTTTT

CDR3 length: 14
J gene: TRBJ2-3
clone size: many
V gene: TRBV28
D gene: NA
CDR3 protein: CASSSGGSTDTQYF
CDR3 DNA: TGCGCCAGCAGCTCTGGAGGCTCCACAGATACGCAGTATTTT

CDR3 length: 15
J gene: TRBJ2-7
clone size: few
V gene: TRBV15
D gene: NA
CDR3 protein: CATSRDFGATYEQYF
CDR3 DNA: TGTGCCACCAGCAGGGATTTCGGGGCTACCTACGAGCAGTACTTC

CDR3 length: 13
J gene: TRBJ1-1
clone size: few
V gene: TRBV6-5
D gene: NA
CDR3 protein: CASSYSVSTEALF
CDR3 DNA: TGTGCCAGCAGTTACTCCGTCAGCACTGAAGCTCTCTTT

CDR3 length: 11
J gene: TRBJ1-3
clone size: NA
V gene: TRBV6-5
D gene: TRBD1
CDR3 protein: CASRTGYTIYF
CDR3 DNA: TGTGCCAGCAGGACAGGGTACACCATATATTTT

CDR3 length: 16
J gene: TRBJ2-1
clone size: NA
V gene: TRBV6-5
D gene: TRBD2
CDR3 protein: CASSYTGTSGEDEQFF
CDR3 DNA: TGTGCCAGCAGTTACACCGGGACTAGCGGGGAGGATGAGCAGTTCTTC

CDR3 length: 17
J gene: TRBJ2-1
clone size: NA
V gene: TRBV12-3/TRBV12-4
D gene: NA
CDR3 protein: CASIKPNSAPFYNEQFF
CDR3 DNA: TGTGCCAGCATTAAACCCAATAGCGCGCCTTTCTACAATGAGCAGTTCTTC

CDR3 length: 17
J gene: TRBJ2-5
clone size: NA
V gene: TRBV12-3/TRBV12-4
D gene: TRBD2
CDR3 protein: CASSPGLAGSFQETQYF
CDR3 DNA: TGTGCCAGCAGTCCCGGACTAGCGGGGAGTTTCCAAGAGACCCAGTACTTC

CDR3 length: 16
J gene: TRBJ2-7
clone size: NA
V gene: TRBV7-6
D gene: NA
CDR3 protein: CASSWGEGARVYEQYF
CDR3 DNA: TGTGCCAGCAGCTGGGGGGAGGGGGCGCGGGTCTACGAGCAGTACTTC

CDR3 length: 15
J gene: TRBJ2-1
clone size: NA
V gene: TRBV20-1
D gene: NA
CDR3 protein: CSARDGAQQNNEQFF
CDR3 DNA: TGCAGTGCTAGAGATGGGGCTCAACAAAACAATGAGCAGTTCTTC

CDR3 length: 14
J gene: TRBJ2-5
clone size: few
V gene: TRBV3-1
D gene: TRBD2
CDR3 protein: CASSRAGGVETQYF
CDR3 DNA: TGTGCCAGCAGCCGAGCGGGGGGAGTAGAGACCCAGTACTTC

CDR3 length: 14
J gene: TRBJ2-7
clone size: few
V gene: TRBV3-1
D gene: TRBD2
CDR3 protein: CASSQVGRAGGRFF
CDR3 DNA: TGTGCCAGCAGCCAAGTGGGCAGGGCGGGGGGCCGGTTCTTC

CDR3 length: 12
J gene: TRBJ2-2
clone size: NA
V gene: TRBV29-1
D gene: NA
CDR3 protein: CSAAGWSGELFF
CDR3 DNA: TGCAGCGCCGCCGGTTGGTCCGGGGAGCTGTTTTTT

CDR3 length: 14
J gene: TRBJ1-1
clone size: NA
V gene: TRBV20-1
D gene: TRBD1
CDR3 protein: CSAQVVGDRVEAFF
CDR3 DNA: TGCAGTGCTCAAGTAGTCGGCGACAGGGTTGAAGCTTTCTTT

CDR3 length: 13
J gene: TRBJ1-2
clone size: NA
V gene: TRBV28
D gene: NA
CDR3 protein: CASNPGGSYGYTF
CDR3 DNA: TGTGCCAGCAACCCGGGGGGGTCCTATGGCTACACCTTC

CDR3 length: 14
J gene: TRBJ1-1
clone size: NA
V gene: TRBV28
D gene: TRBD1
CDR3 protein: CASWDRGTNTEAFF
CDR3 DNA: TGTGCCAGCTGGGACAGGGGGACGAACACTGAAGCTTTCTTT

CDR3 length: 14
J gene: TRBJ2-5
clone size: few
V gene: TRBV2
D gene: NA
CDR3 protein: CASSDQWPGETQHF
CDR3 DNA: TGTGCCAGCAGTGATCAGTGGCCCGGGGAGACCCAGCACTTC

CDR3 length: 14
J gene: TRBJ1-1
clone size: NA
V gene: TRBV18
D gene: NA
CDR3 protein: CASSPPRGYLEAFF
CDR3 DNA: TGTGCCAGCTCACCGCCCCGGGGGTATCTGGAAGCTTTCTTT

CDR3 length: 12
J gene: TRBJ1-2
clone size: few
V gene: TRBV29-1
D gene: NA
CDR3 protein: CSVDRTGYGYTF
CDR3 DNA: TGCAGCGTTGATAGGACGGGGTATGGCTACACCTTC

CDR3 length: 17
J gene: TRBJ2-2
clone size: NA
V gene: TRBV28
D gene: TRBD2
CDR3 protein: CASSHTMTSVNTGELFF
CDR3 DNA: TGTGCCAGCAGTCATACGATGACTAGCGTGAACACCGGGGAGCTGTTTTTT

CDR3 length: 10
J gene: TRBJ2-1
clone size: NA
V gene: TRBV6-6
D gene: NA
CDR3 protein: CASGQGEQFF
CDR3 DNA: TGTGCCAGCGGTCAGGGTGAGCAGTTCTTC

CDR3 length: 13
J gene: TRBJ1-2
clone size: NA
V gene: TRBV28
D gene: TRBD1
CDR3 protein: CASNPGTAHGYTF
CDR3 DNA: TGTGCCAGCAACCCCGGGACAGCCCATGGCTACACCTTC

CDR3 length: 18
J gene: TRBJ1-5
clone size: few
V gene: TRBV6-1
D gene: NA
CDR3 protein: CASSSGGRGFTGNQPQHF
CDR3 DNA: TGTGCCAGCAGCAGCGGCGGCCGGGGCTTTACGGGCAATCAGCCCCAGCATTTT